The text below deals with one T cell receptor beta chain. Deletions cut 6 bases from V and 7 bases from J, with 22 bases between. The CDR3 is 15 amino acids. CDR1 is MNHEY, CDR2 SVGAGI, per germline. This sample is drawn from a study of blood T cell repertoires in COVID-19. Study at large: Whether acute or convalescent, the COVID-19 samples came from the United States, Italy and Spain. In each case, the material was cDNA or gDNA derived from T cells, B-cell-depleted T cells, or PBMCs.

Under the authors' procedure: By means of reference gene primer amplification, nucleated cell counts were estimated. Produced via immunoSEQ multiplex PCR; TCRdb's table is partial and in-frame only. D and trimming were read from the DNA, whereas the V and J calls and clone size are those reported in that table. This sample has roughly 140,000 clones, with roughly 90% found just once. The sequenced sample consisted of peripheral blood. The source is a man in his sixties or seventies with acute or convalescent COVID-19. The chain has TRBV6-5 and TRBJ2-7, with D maybe TRBD2 (6 bases). CDR3 DNA: TGTGCCAGCAGCCTGCTTGGGGACTCAAAGGGGGAGCAGTACTTC. The encoded protein is CASSLLGDSKGEQYF.